A selection of T cell receptor beta chains follows, all from one sample in a study of T cell repertoires in cytomegalovirus infection. Via MiXCR, TCRdb re-called the reads, giving one row per CDR3 protein. The sample contains more than 400,000 distinct CDR3 sequences, roughly 29% of which appear only once. Material for sequencing was PBMCs. The receptor set was obtained from a human donor in good health (CMV status not recorded). Some clones in this sample may be carry-over from other donors' samples. Both conserved end residues are part of each CDR3. Each record gives: clone size, J gene, D gene, V gene, CDR3 protein. D genes are given only for firm matches. Size tells how often a clone was seen (once, few, many) or the class of an expanded clone, and some rows leave it out.

size: -; J: TRBJ2-3; D: TRBD1; V: TRBV6-2/TRBV6-3; CDR3: CASSSGQAADTQYF
size: few; J: TRBJ2-1; D: TRBD2; V: TRBV11-1; CDR3: CASSLAFAGGYNEQFF
size: -; J: TRBJ2-7; D: -; V: TRBV13; CDR3: CASSLGGSRYEQYF
size: few; J: TRBJ2-5; D: -; V: TRBV12-3/TRBV12-4; CDR3: CASRPLGQETQYF
size: many; J: TRBJ1-6; D: -; V: TRBV7-2; CDR3: CASSLEGEANSPLHF
size: -; J: TRBJ2-7; D: -; V: TRBV7-2; CDR3: CASSRRRGTYEQYF
size: few; J: TRBJ2-7; D: -; V: TRBV7-2; CDR3: CASSLGGLGVYEQYF
size: -; J: TRBJ2-1; D: TRBD1; V: TRBV7-2; CDR3: CASSLVGTGTREQFF
size: -; J: TRBJ1-2; D: -; V: TRBV6-5; CDR3: CASSQSFVRSGYTF
size: -; J: TRBJ1-3; D: -; V: TRBV7-9; CDR3: CASSGRVSSGNTIYF
size: -; J: TRBJ1-2; D: -; V: TRBV10-3; CDR3: CAISSTPPGQSGGYTF
size: -; J: TRBJ2-1; D: -; V: TRBV27; CDR3: CASSPQDHFNEQFF
size: -; J: TRBJ2-5; D: -; V: TRBV7-9; CDR3: CASSLFGGKETQYF
size: -; J: TRBJ2-5; D: -; V: TRBV18; CDR3: CASSLESTQYF
size: few; J: TRBJ2-2; D: -; V: TRBV12-5; CDR3: CASENTGELFF
size: -; J: TRBJ2-1; D: TRBD2; V: TRBV5-5; CDR3: CASSLAGVAGVF
size: many; J: TRBJ2-7; D: TRBD2; V: TRBV7-2; CDR3: CASSSTWTSETYEQYF
size: -; J: TRBJ2-7; D: TRBD2; V: TRBV19; CDR3: CASSISSGRSSYEQYF
size: few; J: TRBJ2-1; D: -; V: TRBV19; CDR3: CASSTNEGGRSYNEQFF
size: few; J: TRBJ1-2; D: TRBD1; V: TRBV6-6; CDR3: CASSYQGALRYGYTF
size: few; J: TRBJ1-5; D: -; V: TRBV18; CDR3: CASSSQRDQPQHF
size: many; J: TRBJ1-3; D: -; V: TRBV7-9; CDR3: CASSPTAGAGNTIYF
size: few; J: TRBJ2-5; D: -; V: TRBV2; CDR3: CASSYVGTQYF
size: -; J: TRBJ1-4; D: TRBD1; V: TRBV12-3/TRBV12-4; CDR3: CASKPGQGGEKLFF
size: -; J: TRBJ1-1; D: TRBD1; V: TRBV14; CDR3: CASSRDRVSVAFF
size: once; J: TRBJ2-3; D: -; V: TRBV6-6; CDR3: CAVARGDTQYF
size: -; J: TRBJ1-2; D: TRBD1; V: TRBV11-2; CDR3: CASSRTGGSYGYTF
size: few; J: TRBJ2-7; D: -; V: TRBV14; CDR3: CASSQDTSYEQYF